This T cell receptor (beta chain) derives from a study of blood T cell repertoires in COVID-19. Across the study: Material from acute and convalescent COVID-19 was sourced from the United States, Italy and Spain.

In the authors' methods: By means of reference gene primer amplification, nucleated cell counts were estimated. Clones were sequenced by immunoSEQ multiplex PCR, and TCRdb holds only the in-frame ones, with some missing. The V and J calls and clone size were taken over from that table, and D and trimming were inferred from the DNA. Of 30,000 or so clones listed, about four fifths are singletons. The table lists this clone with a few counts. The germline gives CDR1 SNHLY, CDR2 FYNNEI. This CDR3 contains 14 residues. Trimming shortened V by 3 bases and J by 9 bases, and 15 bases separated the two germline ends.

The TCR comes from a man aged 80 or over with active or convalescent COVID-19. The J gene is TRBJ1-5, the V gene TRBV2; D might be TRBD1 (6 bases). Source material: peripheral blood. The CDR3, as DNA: TGTGCCAGCAGTGAGGGCGACAGGTTCGGGCCCCAGCATTTT. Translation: CASSEGDRFGPQHF. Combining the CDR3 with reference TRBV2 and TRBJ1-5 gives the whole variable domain EPEVTQTPSHQVTQMGQEVILRCVPISNHLYFYWYRQILGQKVEFLVSFYNNEISEKSEIFDDQFSVERPDGSNFTLKIRSTKLEDSAMYFCASSEGDRFGPQHFGDGTRLSIL.